This T cell receptor beta chain was identified in a study of glioma-infiltrating T cells. Trimming shortened V by 10 bases and J by 1 base, and 10 bases separated the two germline ends. CDR3 size: 12 residues. Germline V gene sequence: CDR1 MDHEN, CDR2 SYDVKM. Turning to this clonotype: This beta chain is off target for a library built for alpha chains, so its abundance means little.

Using RNA template, CDR3s of TCR alpha and beta were amplified with iRepertoire arm-PCR. Tissue mRNA or PBMC total RNA, about 85-400 ng, went into one-step reverse transcription and amplification. TCRdb reprocessed the multiplex PCR reads via MiXCR and lists one record per CDR3 protein. The sample holds a few thousand distinct CDR3 sequences, roughly 85% seen once. The sequencing sample was made of glioma tissue, nonneoplastic brain tissue, or PBMCs (not recorded which). This TCR derives from a human donor with low-grade glioma or glioblastoma, undergoing nonglioma brain surgery, or in good health (not recorded which). The chain combines TRBV28 with TRBJ1-1, with TRBD1 as a possible D gene (5 bases). The CDR3, as DNA: TGTGCCATCACGGGGCCGAACACTGAAGCTTTCTTT. Its translation: CAITGPNTEAFF.